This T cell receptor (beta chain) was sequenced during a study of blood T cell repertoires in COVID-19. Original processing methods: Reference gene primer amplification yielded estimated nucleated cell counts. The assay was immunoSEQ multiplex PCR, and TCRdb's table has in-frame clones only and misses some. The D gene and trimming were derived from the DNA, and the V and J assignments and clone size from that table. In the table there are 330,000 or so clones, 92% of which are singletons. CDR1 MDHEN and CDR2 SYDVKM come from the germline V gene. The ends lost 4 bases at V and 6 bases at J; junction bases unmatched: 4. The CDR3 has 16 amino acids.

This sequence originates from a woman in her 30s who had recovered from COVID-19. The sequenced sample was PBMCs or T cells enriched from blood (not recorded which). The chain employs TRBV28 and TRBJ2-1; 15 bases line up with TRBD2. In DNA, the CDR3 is TGTGCCAGCAGTTCTGGACTAGCGGGAGGGCCCAATGAGCAGTTCTTC. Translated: CASSSGLAGGPNEQFF.